Sequencing of this T cell receptor (beta chain) was carried out in a study of T cells in localized non-small cell lung cancer. General study points: Adjacent lung tissue had a median 57 of the top 100 clones found in the tumor.

To note about this clone: Its antigen is currently unknown.

TCRdb keeps only in-frame clones here, not all; method: immunoSEQ multiplex PCR. The sample shows about 92,000 clones, roughly 90% of them seen only once. Trimming took off 9 bases at V and 2 bases at J, with 13 bases between the two ends. Per germline, CDR1 LNHDA and CDR2 SQIVND (reference sequence). The CDR3 contains 13 residues. This sequence was found in a woman between 40 and 69 years old with stage II squamous cell lung carcinoma. Specimen: PBMCs, collected before any cancer treatment. This chain joins TRBV19 and TRBJ1-2; D might be TRBD1 (6 bases). This CDR3 is CASKSDRNYGYTF. CDR3 DNA sequence: TGTGCCAGCAAATCGGACAGAAACTATGGCTACACCTTC.